The 30 T cell receptor beta chains reported below all come from one sample, sequenced in a study of CD8+ T cells in alopecia areata. Following RNA extraction, reverse transcription yielded cDNA that acted as the sequencing template. Data came from immunoSEQ multiplex PCR; TCRdb stores just in-frame clones and leaves some out. The data contain over 150,000 clones, approximately 56% of them seen just once; the ten biggest clones take up over 3%. The treatment here: oral pan-JAK inhibitor, 5-10 mg twice daily. The sequencing here drew on CD4+ T cells sorted from blood, taken at week 4, from a patient treated with tofacitinib. All receptors derive from a human donor with alopecia areata.

The rearrangement joins TRBV30 to TRBJ2-1, with 11 bases fitting TRBD2. This CDR3 is 15 amino acids long. Germline CDR1 and CDR2: GTSNPN and SVGIG (reference sequence). V trimming: 2 bases; J trimming: 8 bases; junction bases outside the gene matches: 8. CDR3 DNA: TGTGCCTGGAGTAGGCTAGCGGGGGGAGGTGATGAGCAGTTCTTC. Translation: CAWSRLAGGGDEQFF.

On this clone: This sample includes further DNA sequences coding for the same CDR3. The chain employs TRBV30 and TRBJ1-1; D possibly corresponds to TRBD1 (6 bases). Germline values: CDR1 GTSNPN, CDR2 SVGIG (reference sequence). Trimming left V 3 bases short and J 0 bases short, with 8 bases between. The CDR3 sequence is 13 residues long. DNA of the CDR3: TGTGCCTGGAGCAGGGGCGTGAACACTGAAGCTTTCTTT. Amino acid sequence: CAWSRGVNTEAFF.

The chain joins TRBV18 to TRBJ1-6, with D unresolved. CDR3 length equals 13 residues. V was trimmed by 5 bases and J by 6 bases, leaving 8 bases between them. The germline V gene encodes CDR1 KGHSH and CDR2 LQKENI. The CDR3 region has the DNA TGTGCCAGCTCATCGGACCGTAATTCACCCCTCCACTTT. This encodes CASSSDRNSPLHF.

This chain joins TRBV5-1 and TRBJ1-1; unclear D gene. The CDR3 has 13 amino acids. V shed 5 bases and J shed 3 bases, with 11 bases lying between them. Per germline, CDR1 SGHRS and CDR2 YFSETQ. CDR3 DNA: TGCGCCAGCAGTTACGGGAGAGACACTGAAGCTTTCTTT. Translated: CASSYGRDTEAFF.

This chain connects TRBV5-4 to TRBJ1-1; D not resolved. The ends were cut back, 0 bases at V and 0 bases at J, with 9 bases in the middle. The CDR3 is made up of 15 amino acids. Germline V CDR1 and CDR2: SGHNT, YYREEE (reference sequence). The CDR3 sequence: CASSLVGSMNTEAFF. CDR3 nucleotide sequence: TGTGCCAGCAGCTTGGTGGGCAGTATGAACACTGAAGCTTTCTTT.

This clone was detected a few times. This sequence joins TRBV4-1 and TRBJ2-2; D may correspond to TRBD1 or TRBD2 (5 bases each). This CDR3 is 15 amino acids long. The germline gives CDR1 MGHRA, CDR2 YSYEKL. The V gene lost 0 bases and the J gene lost 5 bases, with 10 bases spanning the gap. The CDR3 DNA follows: TGCGCCAGCAGCCAAGATTCAGGGAGAACCGGGGAGCTGTTTTTT. Translating gives CASSQDSGRTGELFF.

This clone was seen a handful of times. Other nucleotide sequences in the sample specify the same CDR3. V usage is TRBV5-1 and J usage is TRBJ1-5; D gene uncertain. Germline loops: CDR1 SGHRS, CDR2 YFSETQ. The CDR3 contains 13 residues. V lost 5 bases and J lost 3, with 9 bases in between. The CDR3 nucleotides are TGCGCCAGCAGGCGGGATAACAATCAGCCCCAGCATTTT. Amino acid sequence: CASRRDNNQPQHF.

This clone appeared a few times. The chain uses TRBV7-8 and TRBJ1-5; 11 bases fit TRBD1. Germline values: CDR1 SGHVS, CDR2 FQNEAQ. The length of the CDR3 is 17 residues. J gave up 7 bases and V 5 bases, and 13 bases lay outside the gene matches. Written as DNA, the CDR3 is TGTGCCAGCAGCCCTAGGACAGGGGGCAGTGATGTGCAGCCCCAGCATTTT. It is translated as CASSPRTGGSDVQPQHF.

The chain links TRBV30 to TRBJ2-6; D is unresolved. Germline lookup yields CDR1 GTSNPN and CDR2 SVGIG (reference sequence). V shed 4 bases and J shed 0 bases, with 7 bases lying between them. CDR3 size: 14 residues. CDR3: CAWTQPSGANVLTF. In nucleotides, the CDR3 is TGTGCCTGGACCCAGCCCTCTGGGGCCAACGTCCTGACTTTC.

The chain joins TRBV7-9 to TRBJ1-6; no firm D call. V lost 8 bases to trimming and J lost 13 bases, with 18 bases between them. Germline V gives CDR1 SEHNR, CDR2 FQNEAQ (reference sequence). This CDR3 has 13 amino acids. CDR3: CASGSDPRSPLHF. CDR3 nucleotides: TGTGCCAGCGGTTCGGACCCACGGTCCCCCCTCCACTTT.

The V and J genes are TRBV25-1 and TRBJ2-3, with D possibly matching TRBD2 (6 bases). There are 16 residues in the CDR3. Looked up from germline, CDR1 is MGHDK and CDR2 is SYGVNS. V lost 1 base and J lost 2, with 13 bases in between. The CDR3 reads CASSESWRGNTDTQYF. CDR3 DNA: TGTGCCAGCAGTGAATCTTGGCGGGGTAACACAGATACGCAGTATTTT.

The chain uses TRBV4-1 and TRBJ2-5; D remains unclear. Germline CDR1 is MGHRA and CDR2 is YSYEKL. The CDR3 consists of 13 residues. V lost 1 base, J lost 4 bases, and 7 bases lay in between. CDR3 bases: TGCGCCAGCAGCCAAGGGTCTGGAGAGACCCAGTACTTC. Protein product: CASSQGSGETQYF.

In its sample, this clone was seen a few times. The chain joins TRBV29-1 to TRBJ1-1, with 10 bases identical to TRBD1. V was pared by 6 bases and J by 3 bases, with 7 bases of the junction left unmatched. CDR1 is SQVTM, CDR2 ANQGSEA, per germline. The CDR3 loop spans 14 amino acids. CDR3 region: CSVGDRGEYTEAFF. The CDR3 DNA sequence: TGCAGCGTAGGGGACAGGGGCGAGTACACTGAAGCTTTCTTT. Looking up the rest from reference TRBV29-1 and TRBJ1-1 gives the full variable domain: SAVISQKPSRDICQRGTSLTIQCQVDSQVTMMFWYRQQPGQSLTLIATANQGSEATYESGFVIDKFPISRPNLTFSTLTVSNMSPEDSSIYLCSVGDRGEYTEAFFGQGTRLTVV.

The rearrangement links TRBV5-4 to TRBJ1-2, with 7 bases aligning to TRBD1. Germline CDR1 SGHNT, CDR2 YYREEE (reference sequence). Trimming removed 2 bases from V and 6 bases from J; junction bases left unmatched: 4. CDR3 length equals 13 residues. The CDR3 DNA reads TGTGCCAGCAGCTTCCAGGGGGGGAATGGCTACACCTTC. It yields the protein CASSFQGGNGYTF. Combining the CDR3 with reference TRBV5-4 and TRBJ1-2 gives the whole variable domain ETGVTQSPTHLIKTRGQQVTLRCSSQSGHNTVSWYQQALGQGPQFIFQYYREEENGRGNFPPRFSGLQFPNYSSELNVNALELDDSALYLCASSFQGGNGYTFGSGTRLTVV.

The V call is TRBV27, the J call TRBJ2-1; 9 nucleotides match TRBD2. V shed 5 bases, J shed 9 bases, and the junction held 11 bases outside the gene matches. Per the germline V gene, CDR1 is MNHEY and CDR2 is SMNVEV (reference sequence). The CDR3 loop spans 15 amino acids. The CDR3 coding sequence is TGTGCCAGCAGTGTCCTGGAAAGCGGGGGGACTGAGCAGTTCTTC. Translated: CASSVLESGGTEQFF.

The chain recombines TRBV5-1 with TRBJ1-1; D might be TRBD1 (6 bases). Trimming shortened V by 2 bases and J by 7 bases, and 12 bases separated the two germline ends. This CDR3 is built from 13 residues. Per germline, CDR1 SGHRS and CDR2 YFSETQ. The CDR3 DNA is TGCGCCAGCAGCTTCCAGGGGACGGGTGAAGCTTTCTTT. Its protein product is CASSFQGTGEAFF.

The chain links TRBV7-2 to TRBJ1-3; D gene uncertain. Germline lookup yields CDR1 SGHTA and CDR2 FQGNSA. V gave up 1 base and J gave up 2 bases, with 6 bases separating them. This CDR3 is built from 14 residues. As DNA, the CDR3 is TGTGCCAGCAGCTTAGAGCGGCCTGGAAACACCATATATTTT. This codes for CASSLERPGNTIYF.

The rearrangement links TRBV27 to TRBJ1-5; TRBD1 aligns across 8 bases. After removal of 6 bases from V and 0 bases from J, the junction contained 4 bases not matched to a gene. The CDR3 length is 15 residues. Germline V gene lookup returns CDR1 MNHEY and CDR2 SMNVEV (reference sequence). This CDR3 reads CASREQGGSNQPQHF. For the CDR3, the DNA is TGTGCCAGCAGAGAACAGGGGGGTAGCAATCAGCCCCAGCATTTT.

In its sample, this clone was seen a few times. V and J are TRBV7-9 and TRBJ1-6; 10 bases match TRBD1. Germline CDR1 and CDR2: SEHNR and FQNEAQ (reference sequence). This CDR3 is 18 amino acids long. The junction had 12 bases not matched to a gene; V was cut back by 4 bases and J by 6 bases. Here the CDR3 reads CASSSSFGTGALNSPLHF. The CDR3 nucleotides read TGTGCCAGCAGCTCCTCGTTCGGGACAGGGGCCCTTAATTCACCCCTCCACTTT.

V gene TRBV30 combines with J gene TRBJ1-4, with D unclear. The CDR3 covers 13 residues. Trimming stripped 2 bases from V and 7 bases from J, with 11 bases between. Germline values: CDR1 GTSNPN, CDR2 SVGIG (reference sequence). CDR3 DNA: TGTGCCTGGAGTAAAGGGCAATCTGAAAAACTGTTTTTT. The encoded protein is CAWSKGQSEKLFF.

The CDR3 nucleotides are TGCGCCAGCAGCCAAGGATCTGCCGGGACAGGGAGCACTGAAGCTTTCTTT. Residues: CASSQGSAGTGSTEAFF. J is TRBJ1-1 and V is TRBV4-3; 9 bases map to TRBD1. V shed 1 base, J shed 4 bases, and the junction held 10 bases outside the gene matches. The CDR3 is made up of 17 amino acids. Germline V gene lookup returns CDR1 LGHNA and CDR2 YSLEER.

This clone was recorded a few times. V is TRBV7-2 and J is TRBJ1-3; TRBD1 matches 9 bases. CDR1 and CDR2 (germline): SGHTA, FQGNSA. V lost 6 bases and J lost 7; bases outside the gene matches: 7. The CDR3 contains 14 residues. The CDR3 nucleotides read TGTGCCAGCAGTAAAGCGGACAGGGGTAACACCATATATTTT. Amino acid sequence: CASSKADRGNTIYF.

The gene calls are TRBV7-8 and TRBJ2-3; D not certain. The CDR3 runs 17 residues. Germline CDR1 is SGHVS and CDR2 is FQNEAQ. Trimming pared 0 bases from V and 0 bases from J, leaving 13 bases between. The CDR3 coding sequence is TGTGCCAGCAGCTTAGCGCCTCAGCTGGCTAGCACAGATACGCAGTATTTT. Translated: CASSLAPQLASTDTQYF.

The J gene is TRBJ2-1, the V gene TRBV23-1, with D possibly being TRBD1 (6 bases). TRBV23-1 has ORF status, its function being uncertain. V was shortened by 6 bases and J by 6 bases, with 30 bases between the two germline ends. This CDR3 has 19 residues. CDR3 amino acids: CASSRNLRTARGWCNEQFF. The CDR3 DNA follows: TGCGCCAGCAGCCGCAATCTTCGTACAGCCAGGGGATGGTGCAATGAGCAGTTCTTC.

This clone was observed a handful of times. The chain couples TRBV18 to TRBJ1-1; no definite D call. The germline V and J ends were trimmed by 2 bases and 0 bases, with 4 bases remaining between them. The CDR3 spans 13 residues. Germline V lookup: CDR1 KGHSH, CDR2 LQKENI. The CDR3: CASSPNVNTEAFF. As DNA, the CDR3 is TGTGCCAGCTCACCAAACGTGAACACTGAAGCTTTCTTT. The full variable domain, its missing parts supplied by reference TRBV18 and TRBJ1-1, is NAGVMQNPRHLVRRRGQEARLRCSPMKGHSHVYWYRQLPEEGLKFMVYLQKENIIDESGMPKERFSAEFPKEGPSILRIQQVVRGDSAAYFCASSPNVNTEAFFGQGTRLTVV.

The chain joins TRBV28 to TRBJ2-6, with a tentative D call TRBD2 (6 bases). The CDR3 covers 17 residues. Germline CDR1 reads MDHEN; CDR2 reads SYDVKM. V was cut by 6 bases and J by 0 bases, with 15 bases left in between. Here the CDR3 DNA reads TGTGCCAGCAGCTGGGGTCCCGGGAGCTCTGGGGCCAACGTCCTGACTTTC. Translation gives CASSWGPGSSGANVLTF.

This sequence joins TRBV2 and TRBJ2-7; D may match TRBD1 or TRBD2 (5 bases each). CDR3 length: 12 residues. Germline CDR1 is SNHLY and CDR2 is FYNNEI. V was clipped by 5 bases and J by 13 bases, with 18 bases between them. The CDR3, as DNA: TGTGCCAGCAGTTTAAACCGGGACCTTGACTACTTC. Residues: CASSLNRDLDYF.

The chain recombines TRBV30 with TRBJ1-2; D not resolved. Per the germline V gene, CDR1 is GTSNPN and CDR2 is SVGIG (reference sequence). Trimming stripped 2 bases from V and 6 bases from J, with 22 bases between. The CDR3 consists of 16 residues. Here the CDR3 reads CAWSPQGRDSLDGYTF. CDR3 coding DNA: TGTGCCTGGAGTCCCCAAGGCCGGGATTCCTTGGATGGCTACACCTTC.

The CDR3 coding sequence is TGTGCCAGCAGTTACTCTGGGGGAGTTACTGAAGCTTTCTTT. As protein: CASSYSGGVTEAFF. The V gene is TRBV6-5, the J gene TRBJ1-1; possibly TRBD1 for D (5 bases). CDR3 length: 14 amino acids. The ends were cut back, 0 bases at V and 5 bases at J, with 10 bases in the middle. In germline, CDR1 is MNHEY, CDR2 SVGAGI.

The chain uses TRBV4-2 and TRBJ2-6; D is unclear. The germline V gene has CDR1 LGHNA and CDR2 YNFKEQ. This CDR3 comprises 17 residues. V was cut by 5 bases and J by 0 bases, with 14 bases left in between. DNA of the CDR3: TGTGCCAGCAGCGCGACGGTGACCCGCTCTGGGGCCAACGTCCTGACTTTC. It is translated as CASSATVTRSGANVLTF.